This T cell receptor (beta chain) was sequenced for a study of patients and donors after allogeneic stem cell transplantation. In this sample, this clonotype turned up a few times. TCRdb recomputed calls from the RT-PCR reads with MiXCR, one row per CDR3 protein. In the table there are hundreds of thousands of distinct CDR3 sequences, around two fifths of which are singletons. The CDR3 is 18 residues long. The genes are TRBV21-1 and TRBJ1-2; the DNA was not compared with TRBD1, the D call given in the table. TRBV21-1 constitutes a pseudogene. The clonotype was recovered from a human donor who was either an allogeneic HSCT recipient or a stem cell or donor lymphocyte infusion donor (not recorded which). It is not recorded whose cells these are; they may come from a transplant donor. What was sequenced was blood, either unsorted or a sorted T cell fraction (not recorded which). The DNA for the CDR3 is TGTGCCAGCAGCAAAGCGCTTTTTTGGGACAGGGGGCGCCCCGGCTACACCTTC. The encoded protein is CASSKALFWDRGRPGYTF.